In its sample, the clone carrying this T cell receptor beta chain was seen a few times. The antigen is unknown. Study-level results: Tumor Treg TCRs overlapped most with tumor naive CD4+ cells. Larger-cohort validation covered only one TCR beta V-J rearrangement.

CD25-based Treg depletion was applied to purified naive CD4+ T cells. Semi-nested PCR with Nested Universal Primer A followed constant-region reverse priming of full-length variable regions. TCRdb reprocessed the 5' RACE reads with MiXCR, giving one entry per CDR3 protein. The data contain over 30,000 distinct CDR3 sequences, approximately 24% of them singletons. The sequenced sample was naive CD4+ T cells sorted from a lymph node. As to subset: naive CD4+ T cells, CD4+CD45RA+CD25-. The TCR was taken from a female donor with breast cancer.

CDR3 coding DNA: TGTGCCAGCAGCCGCCCTGGGGCCAACGTCCTGACTTTC. Protein: CASSRPGANVLTF. This chain connects TRBV7-3 to TRBJ2-6; D ambiguous. The CDR3 loop spans 13 amino acids. Germline values: CDR1 SGHTA, CDR2 FQGTGA. The V end lost 5 bases, the J end lost 2 bases, and 4 bases lay between the germline ends.